Below are 30 T cell receptor beta chains sequenced from a single sample in a study of T cell responses to AZD1222 COVID-19 vaccine. Only in-frame clones appear in the TCRdb table, and some are missing; sequencing was by immunoSEQ multiplex PCR. Of about 97,000 clones in the sample, approximately 90% were seen once. The sequences come from peripheral blood, collected on day 0 of AZD1222 vaccination. The receptors derive from an adult in good health.

CDR3 region: CASSHWTGSDGYTF. Written as DNA, the CDR3 is TGTGCCAGCAGCCACTGGACAGGGAGTGATGGCTACACCTTC. The chain is built from TRBV3-1 (or the pseudogene TRBV3-2) and TRBJ1-2, with 8 bases fitting TRBD1. Per the germline V gene, CDR1 is LGHDT and CDR2 is YNNKEL (reference sequence). The CDR3 extends over 14 amino acids. V gave up 3 bases and J gave up 6 bases; unmatched junction bases: 6.

The V and J genes are TRBV9 and TRBJ1-6; tentative D call: TRBD1 (5 bases). The CDR3 loop spans 17 amino acids. In germline, CDR1 is SGDLS, CDR2 YYNGEE. The V gene lost 0 bases and the J gene lost 0 bases, with 10 bases spanning the gap. The CDR3 coding sequence is TGTGCCAGCAGCGTAGGTGGGGGGAACTCCTATAATTCACCCCTCCACTTT. It codes for CASSVGGGNSYNSPLHF.

The chain combines TRBV10-3 with TRBJ1-2; tentatively, D is TRBD1 (6 bases). Germline lookup yields CDR1 ENHRY and CDR2 SYGVKD. V lost 3 bases, J lost 3 bases, and 11 bases lay in between. The CDR3 consists of 14 residues. The CDR3 DNA reads as TGTGCCATCAGTGAAAGTGGGGGCGACTATGGCTACACCTTC. Translation gives CAISESGGDYGYTF.

The genes are TRBV11-3 and TRBJ2-4; D is unclear. This CDR3 spans 17 amino acids. Trimming pared 0 bases from V and 0 bases from J, leaving 12 bases between. Germline CDR1 SGHNT, CDR2 YENEEA. CDR3 protein: CASSLDLSELAKNIQYF. CDR3 sequence (DNA): TGTGCCAGCAGCTTAGATTTGTCGGAGCTAGCCAAAAACATTCAGTACTTC.

The chain combines TRBV6-6 with TRBJ1-1; D remains ambiguous. V was trimmed by 5 bases and J by 6 bases, leaving 16 bases between them. The CDR3 covers 14 residues. Germline-derived CDR1 and CDR2 are MNHNY and SVGAGI (reference sequence). DNA of the CDR3: TGTGCCAGCAGTCTCGACTGGGAGTCCGCTGAAGCTTTCTTT. It translates to CASSLDWESAEAFF.

This clone came up once. The chain joins TRBV6-5 to TRBJ2-1; D call uncertain. Germline CDR1 is MNHEY and CDR2 is SVGAGI. Between the trimmed V and J ends, which lost 0 bases and 5 bases, there was a span of 8 bases. CDR3 size: 14 residues. DNA of the CDR3: TGTGCCAGCAGTTACTCGGGGTTGAACAATGAGCAGTTCTTC. Amino acids: CASSYSGLNNEQFF.

The V call is TRBV25-1, the J call TRBJ2-2; 9 bases are shared with TRBD1. Germline lookup yields CDR1 MGHDK and CDR2 SYGVNS. The V segment lost 4 bases and the J segment 3 bases; nucleotides outside the gene matches: 0. The CDR3 has 14 residues. The CDR3 bases are TGTGCCAGCAGTGGGACAGGGGACACCGGGGAGCTGTTTTTT. It specifies CASSGTGDTGELFF.

The chain uses TRBV6-5 and TRBJ1-2; 8 bases map to TRBD1. With 6 bases clipped from V and 7 bases from J, the junction kept 7 bases outside the gene matches. The CDR3 has 13 amino acids. Germline CDR1 is MNHEY and CDR2 is SVGAGI. The CDR3 is CASSPGGASGYTF. DNA of the CDR3: TGTGCCAGCAGCCCAGGGGGCGCGAGTGGCTACACCTTC.

The chain uses TRBV7-9 and TRBJ2-7; D not resolved. The ends were cut back, 2 bases at V and 5 bases at J, with 10 bases in the middle. CDR3 size: 13 residues. Germline-derived CDR1 and CDR2 are SEHNR and FQNEAQ (reference sequence). CDR3 nucleotides: TGTGCCAGCAGCTTAAGGGTATCGAACGAGCAGTACTTC. This codes for CASSLRVSNEQYF.

The rearrangement uses TRBV7-8 and TRBJ2-3; 10 nucleotides agree with TRBD2. This CDR3 has 18 residues. From germline, CDR1 is SGHVS and CDR2 FQNEAQ. Trimming took 4 bases from V and 0 from J; bases not matched to a gene: 10. The CDR3 bases are TGTGCCAGCAGCTCCCCCCCAGCGGGGGGGCTGAGCACAGATACGCAGTATTTT. Protein product: CASSSPPAGGLSTDTQYF. The full variable domain, completed using reference TRBV7-8 and TRBJ2-3, is GAGVSQSPRYKVAKRGQDVALRCDPISGHVSLFWYQQALGQGPEFLTYFQNEAQLDKSGLPSDRFFAERPEGSVSTLKIQRTQQEDSAVYLCASSSPPAGGLSTDTQYFGPGTRLTVL.

The rearrangement links TRBV19 to TRBJ1-4; maybe TRBD1 (5 bases). Germline CDR1 reads LNHDA; CDR2 reads SQIVND (reference sequence). V dropped 6 bases and J dropped 8 bases, with 16 bases sitting between them. This CDR3 is built from 14 residues. The CDR3 region is CASSPQAGHEKLFF. For the CDR3, the DNA is TGTGCCAGTAGCCCCCAGGCAGGACACGAAAAACTGTTTTTT. The full variable domain, completed using reference TRBV19 and TRBJ1-4, is DGGITQSPKYLFRKEGQNVTLSCEQNLNHDAMYWYRQDPGQGLRLIYYSQIVNDFQKGDIAEGYSVSREKKESFPLTVTSAQKNPTAFYLCASSPQAGHEKLFFGSGTQLSVL.

The chain joins TRBV6-5 to TRBJ2-7; D remains ambiguous. The V gene's germline CDR1 is MNHEY and CDR2 SVGAGI. V was pared by 7 bases and J by 1 base, with 5 bases between. CDR3 length equals 11 residues. The CDR3 is CASTPSYEQYF. The CDR3 DNA reads TGTGCCAGCACCCCGTCCTACGAGCAGTACTTC.

V usage is TRBV6-5 and J usage is TRBJ2-7, with D unclear. The germline CDR1 and CDR2 sequences are MNHEY and SVGAGI. Trimming took off 4 bases at V and 6 bases at J, with 10 bases between the two ends. The CDR3 runs 12 residues. CDR3 DNA sequence: TGTGCCAGCAGTTTAAATCGGATCGAGCAGTACTTC. This codes for CASSLNRIEQYF.

This chain joins TRBV5-1 and TRBJ1-3, with D uncertain. Trimming removed 4 bases from V and 4 bases from J, with 12 bases in between. The CDR3 totals 14 residues. Germline CDR1 and CDR2: SGHRS and YFSETQ. CDR3 sequence reads: CASSSDTGGNTIYF. The CDR3, as DNA: TGCGCCAGCAGCAGTGACACGGGGGGAAACACCATATATTTT.

The rearrangement uses TRBV5-1 and TRBJ1-1, with TRBD1 matching over 9 bases. Looked up from germline, CDR1 is SGHRS and CDR2 is YFSETQ. Germline trimming cut 4 bases from V and 4 bases from J; bases unmatched to any gene: 5. The CDR3 runs to 14 residues. The CDR3 nucleotides are TGCGCCAGCAGCGGAACAGGGGGCAGCACTGAAGCTTTCTTT. Translating gives CASSGTGGSTEAFF.

The J gene is TRBJ1-2, the V gene TRBV19, with 7 bases lining up with TRBD1. Looked up from germline, CDR1 is LNHDA and CDR2 is SQIVND (reference sequence). This CDR3 is built from 15 residues. The trim removed 3 bases at V and 1 base at J, leaving 5 bases unmatched. The CDR3 nucleotides are TGTGCCAGTAGTATGGAGGCAGGGGGTAACTATGGCTACACCTTC. It translates to CASSMEAGGNYGYTF.

This chain connects TRBV6-5 to TRBJ2-5; D unclear. The V and J ends lost 0 bases and 0 bases respectively, with 11 bases between them. This CDR3 spans 16 amino acids. Germline V gene data show CDR1 as MNHEY and CDR2 as SVGAGI. The CDR3 coding sequence is TGTGCCAGCAGTTACTCCGGCGGTTATCACCAAGAGACCCAGTACTTC. Protein sequence: CASSYSGGYHQETQYF.

The gene calls are TRBV9 and TRBJ2-3, with TRBD2 identical over 16 bases. The CDR3 sequence is 17 residues long. Germline V gene lookup returns CDR1 SGDLS and CDR2 YYNGEE. V lost 4 bases and J lost 6; bases outside the gene matches: 8. The chain's CDR3 is CASSSGTSGGAWDTQYF. As DNA, the CDR3 is TGTGCCAGCAGCTCTGGGACTAGCGGGGGGGCGTGGGATACGCAGTATTTT.

V usage is TRBV6-5 and J usage is TRBJ1-4, with 7 bases aligning to TRBD1. The V and J ends lost 0 bases and 7 bases, in that order; junction bases with no gene match: 5. CDR3 length: 15 amino acids. Germline-derived CDR1 and CDR2 are MNHEY and SVGAGI. CDR3 region: CASSYSTGMVEKLFF. CDR3 bases: TGTGCCAGCAGTTACTCGACAGGGATGGTTGAAAAACTGTTTTTT.

Points on this clone: Compared with germline, one end of the junction differs, possibly owing to a read error. The V call is TRBV6-2 or TRBV6-3, the J call TRBJ1-4; TRBD1 agrees at 9 bases. This CDR3 spans 11 amino acids. Germline CDR1 reads MNHEY; CDR2 reads SVGEGT. This CDR3 is CASSHGQGSIF. The CDR3 coding sequence is TGTGCCAGCAGTCACGGACAGGGGTCGATTTTT.

The chain carries TRBV7-6 and TRBJ1-6; D is undetermined. Per germline, CDR1 SGHVS and CDR2 FNYEAQ. V gave up 7 bases and J gave up 7 bases, with 11 bases separating them. The CDR3 runs 13 residues. CDR3 nucleotide sequence: TGTGCCAGCACGGCAGGAACAAATTCACCCCTCCACTTT. It codes for CASTAGTNSPLHF.

This clone appeared a few times. The rearrangement links TRBV7-2 to TRBJ2-2, with D possibly TRBD1 on 6 matching bases. The V and J ends lost 5 bases and 2 bases respectively, with 9 bases between them. This CDR3 region has 14 residues. From germline, CDR1 is SGHTA and CDR2 FQGNSA. CDR3 nucleotides: TGTGCCAGCAGCCGGACAGCAAACACCGGGGAGCTGTTTTTT. The encoded protein is CASSRTANTGELFF.

This clone occurred once. J is TRBJ2-7 and V is TRBV2; 7 bases line up with TRBD1. CDR1 and CDR2 (germline): SNHLY, FYNNEI. The CDR3 spans 16 residues. Trimming at V came to 7 bases and at J to 2 bases, leaving 14 bases not matched to a gene. The CDR3 is CASTNRQGLSPYEQYF. The CDR3 DNA reads TGTGCCAGCACTAATCGACAGGGCCTTAGCCCCTACGAGCAGTACTTC. Based on the CDR3 plus reference TRBV2 and TRBJ2-7, the full variable domain is EPEVTQTPSHQVTQMGQEVILRCVPISNHLYFYWYRQILGQKVEFLVSFYNNEISEKSEIFDDQFSVERPDGSNFTLKIRSTKLEDSAMYFCASTNRQGLSPYEQYFGPGTRLTVT.

The chain is built from TRBV5-1 and TRBJ1-6; 8 bases agree with TRBD1. The CDR3 extends over 15 amino acids. Trimming removed 4 bases from V and 5 bases from J; junction bases left unmatched: 5. CDR1 is SGHRS and CDR2 is YFSETQ in the germline V gene. The CDR3 sequence is CASSAQQGDNSPLHF. The CDR3 bases are TGCGCCAGCAGCGCACAACAGGGGGATAATTCACCCCTCCACTTT.

This sequence joins TRBV4-3 and TRBJ2-3; unclear D gene. CDR3 length equals 15 residues. The V gene lost 0 bases and the J gene lost 5 bases, with 12 bases spanning the gap. CDR1 LGHNA and CDR2 YSLEER come from the germline V gene. Here the CDR3 DNA reads TGCGCCAGCAGCCAAGATATGGCGGTGGTAGATACGCAGTATTTT. This sequence encodes CASSQDMAVVDTQYF.

J is TRBJ1-1 and V is TRBV6-2 or TRBV6-3; D is undetermined. CDR3 length: 16 amino acids. CDR1 and CDR2 (germline): MNHEY, SVGEGT. V lost 4 bases to trimming and J lost 1 base, with 16 bases between them. The CDR3 here is CASSFGSTGRNTEAFF. The CDR3 nucleotides read TGTGCCAGCAGTTTCGGGTCCACTGGGAGGAACACTGAAGCTTTCTTT.

The chain uses TRBV5-4 and TRBJ1-5; D uncertain. CDR1 is SGHNT and CDR2 is YYREEE in the germline V gene (reference sequence). Trimming cost V 0 bases and J 7 bases, with 8 bases left between them. This CDR3 comprises 13 residues. CDR3 protein: CASSLGTNQPQHF. CDR3 coding DNA: TGTGCCAGCAGCTTGGGTACTAACCAGCCCCAGCATTTT.

The V and J genes are TRBV6-2 or TRBV6-3 and TRBJ1-5, with D unclear. CDR1 and CDR2 from the germline V gene are MNHEY and SVGEGT. The ends were cut back, 2 bases at V and 0 bases at J, with 5 bases in the middle. The CDR3 spans 14 residues. CDR3 amino acids: CASSYGNSNQPQHF. CDR3 bases: TGTGCCAGCAGTTACGGGAATAGCAATCAGCCCCAGCATTTT.

The rearrangement joins TRBV2 to TRBJ1-1; unclear D gene. The CDR3 consists of 12 residues. The V gene lost 7 bases and the J gene lost 6 bases, with 12 bases spanning the gap. Germline-derived CDR1 and CDR2 are SNHLY and FYNNEI. This chain's CDR3 is CASKGEGPEAFF. DNA for the CDR3: TGTGCCAGCAAAGGCGAAGGACCTGAAGCTTTCTTT.

In this sample, this clone turned up a few times. The V and J genes are TRBV14 and TRBJ2-7; D is possibly TRBD1 (5 bases). CDR3 length: 16 amino acids. V lost 0 bases and J lost 0, with 12 bases in between. Germline V lookup: CDR1 SGHDN, CDR2 FVKESK. The CDR3 here is CASSQDEQASSYEQYF. CDR3 bases: TGTGCCAGCAGCCAAGATGAACAGGCCAGCTCCTACGAGCAGTACTTC.